The rows below give T cell receptor beta chains drawn from one sample of a study of cytomegalovirus exposure and HLA in healthy donors. Method: immunoSEQ multiplex PCR; TCRdb's copy keeps in-frame clones and lacks some. The data show about 85,000 clones, roughly 80% seen once. Sequences were obtained from PBMCs. These receptors all stem from a woman aged 45-59 years in good health and CMV-seropositive. Each CDR3 is given with its conserved first and last residue. D genes are given only for firm matches. Not all rows give a size; the values are once, few, many and, for expanded clones, a class.

j_call,clone_size,v_call,d_call,cdr3_nt,cdr3_aa
TRBJ2-3,once,TRBV10-2,TRBD1,TGCGCCAGCAGGAAGACAGGACAGGGCTACACAGATACGCAGTATTTT,CASRKTGQGYTDTQYF
TRBJ2-2,.,TRBV19,TRBD2,TGTGCCAGTAGTCTTGTTCACCTAGCGGGATACACCGGGGAGCTGTTTTTT,CASSLVHLAGYTGELFF
TRBJ1-5,.,TRBV30,.,TGTGCCTGGAGTGTACAGGGCAATCAGCCCCAGCATTTT,CAWSVQGNQPQHF
TRBJ2-3,.,TRBV11-2,TRBD1,TGTGCCAGCAGCTTGGGACAGGACTCTGCAGATACGCAGTATTTT,CASSLGQDSADTQYF
TRBJ2-5,.,TRBV5-6,.,TGTGCCAGCAGCTTGGGGCTTTCGACAGCTCGAACCCAGTACTTC,CASSLGLSTARTQYF
TRBJ2-3,.,TRBV7-9,.,TGTGCCAGCAGCTTTCATGGCCCAGATACGCAGTATTTT,CASSFHGPDTQYF
TRBJ2-2,.,TRBV11-3,TRBD2,TGTGCCAGCAGCTCATGGGGACTAGCGGAAGGGAGCCCGAACACCGGGGAGCTGTTTTTT,CASSSWGLAEGSPNTGELFF
TRBJ1-1,.,TRBV6-5,TRBD1,TGTGCCAGCAGTTACGGGGACAGGGTTACAACTGAAGCTTTCTTT,CASSYGDRVTTEAFF
TRBJ2-7,.,TRBV11-2,TRBD1,TGTGCCAGCAGCTACCCGGGACAGGGGCTCTACGAGCAGTACTTC,CASSYPGQGLYEQYF
TRBJ1-2,.,TRBV5-1,TRBD1,TGCGCCAGCAGCCCGGGACAGGGAGGCTTCTACACCTTC,CASSPGQGGFYTF
TRBJ1-6,.,TRBV30,.,TGTGCCTGTGAGGGAAGGGGGACCTCCTATAATTCACCCCTCCACTTT,CACEGRGTSYNSPLHF
TRBJ1-1,.,TRBV27,.,TGTGCCAGCAGTCCGACACGGAACACTGAAGCTTTCTTT,CASSPTRNTEAFF
TRBJ1-4,.,TRBV30,TRBD1,TGTGCCTGGAGCAGACAGGGTCTTAATGAAAAACTGTTTTTT,CAWSRQGLNEKLFF
TRBJ2-4,.,TRBV5-4,TRBD2,TGTGCCAGCAGCGGGTTCCCCGGGAGGAGGTCTCGAAACATTCAGTACTTC,CASSGFPGRRSRNIQYF
TRBJ2-3,.,TRBV9,.,TGTGCCAGCAGCGTCGGCCGGGGGGATACGCAGTATTTT,CASSVGRGDTQYF
TRBJ2-2,.,TRBV11-1,.,TGTGCCAGCAGCGCTAAAGGGGCCGGTAACACCGGGGAGCTGTTTTTT,CASSAKGAGNTGELFF
TRBJ2-1,.,TRBV6-1,.,TGTGCCAGCAGTACGCAGACAGAGGAGCAGTTCTTC,CASSTQTEEQFF
TRBJ2-2,.,TRBV11-2,.,TGTGCCAGCAGCCCCGAAGGACGGGGTATGGGCGGGGAGCTGTTTTTT,CASSPEGRGMGGELFF
TRBJ1-5,.,TRBV19,TRBD1,TGTGCCAGTGGGACAGGGGGGCAGCCCCAGCATTTT,CASGTGGQPQHF
TRBJ1-2,.,TRBV29-1,TRBD1,TGCAGCGTCGCTACCGGGACAGGGCTCTATGGCTACACCTTC,CSVATGTGLYGYTF
TRBJ1-2,few,TRBV7-9,.,TGTGCCAGCAGCTTACAGAACGCAGGGTACGGCTATGGCTACACCTTC,CASSLQNAGYGYGYTF
TRBJ1-2,.,TRBV19,TRBD1,TGTGCCAGTAGTACTACAGGGGAAGTGGGTGGCTACACCTTC,CASSTTGEVGGYTF
TRBJ2-1,.,TRBV6-5,TRBD2,TGTGCCAGCAGTTACTCAGCGGGAGGGATCGATGAGCAGTTCTTC,CASSYSAGGIDEQFF
TRBJ1-2,.,TRBV2,.,TGTGCCAGCAGTGAAGGCCGAGGATATGGCTACACCTTC,CASSEGRGYGYTF
TRBJ2-5,.,TRBV7-8,.,TGTGCCAGCAGCTACACTCCAGGGGAATTGGAAGAGACCCAGTACTTC,CASSYTPGELEETQYF
TRBJ2-1,.,TRBV27,.,TGTGCCAGCAGTTCAGCGACGGGCAATGAGCAGTTCTTC,CASSSATGNEQFF
TRBJ1-2,.,TRBV18,.,TGTGCCAGCTCACCTGCACAGCTCCTTGGCTACACCTTC,CASSPAQLLGYTF
TRBJ1-2,.,TRBV6-1,.,TGTGCCAGCAGTACTTGGCGGTCGAACTATGGCTACACCTTC,CASSTWRSNYGYTF
TRBJ1-1,.,TRBV6-5,TRBD1,TGTGCCAGCAGTTTCCGGGACAGGGGGCGGGGCACTGAAGCTTTCTTT,CASSFRDRGRGTEAFF
TRBJ1-2,.,TRBV9,.,TGTGCCAGCAGCGCACAACTGACAGGAGAATATGGCTACACCTTC,CASSAQLTGEYGYTF
TRBJ1-2,.,TRBV9,.,TGTGCCAGCAGCCCCTACCGAGGACAGTCCTGGGGCTACACCTTC,CASSPYRGQSWGYTF
TRBJ1-6,.,TRBV11-3,.,TGTGCCAGCAGCCCGGGGGATTCACCCCTCCACTTT,CASSPGDSPLHF
TRBJ2-7,.,TRBV28,.,TGTGCCAGCAGTTTATTTGGCCGGGTTTGGGAGCAGTACTTC,CASSLFGRVWEQYF
TRBJ1-1,.,TRBV9,.,TGTGCCAGCAGCGGCTTGGGGGGGTACACTGAAGCTTTCTTT,CASSGLGGYTEAFF
TRBJ2-1,.,TRBV6-5,.,TGTGCCAGCAGTTACTCCCGGACACCATACAATGAGCAGTTCTTC,CASSYSRTPYNEQFF
TRBJ1-2,.,TRBV5-1,.,TGCGCCAGCAGCTTGTACGGGGGGAACTATGGCTACACCTTC,CASSLYGGNYGYTF
TRBJ2-3,.,TRBV2,.,TGTGCCAGCTTGGGTACAGGGATAACCTTGGATACGCAGTATTTT,CASLGTGITLDTQYF
TRBJ1-1,.,TRBV15,.,TGTGCCACCAGCAGAGTGGCCATGAACACTGAAGCTTTCTTT,CATSRVAMNTEAFF
TRBJ2-3,.,TRBV7-6,.,TGTGCCAGCAGCACCAGCGGGGATACGCAGTATTTT,CASSTSGDTQYF
TRBJ2-1,.,TRBV7-2,.,TGTGCCAGCAGCTCAACCGGTGGGACTTTCTACAATGAGCAGTTCTTC,CASSSTGGTFYNEQFF
TRBJ1-5,.,TRBV6-5,TRBD1,TGTGCCAGCAGAGGCCGGGACAGGGGCAATCAGCCCCAGCATTTT,CASRGRDRGNQPQHF
TRBJ1-4,few,TRBV18,TRBD1,TGTGCCAGCTCACCCCGGGACAGGGGGGAAAAACTGTTTTTT,CASSPRDRGEKLFF
TRBJ2-1,.,TRBV9,TRBD2,TGTGCCAGCAGCCTAGGGACTAAAGGATACAATGAGCAGTTCTTC,CASSLGTKGYNEQFF
TRBJ2-3,once,TRBV28,TRBD1,TGTGCCAGCAGTTCACCGGACAGGGTATCAGATACGCAGTATTTT,CASSSPDRVSDTQYF
TRBJ1-1,.,TRBV6-1,TRBD1,TGTGCCAGCTTATCCGGGACAGGGACTGAAGCTTTCTTT,CASLSGTGTEAFF
TRBJ1-4,.,TRBV9,TRBD1,TGTGCCAGCAGCTCCGGGACAGGGGGCTTCCTGAATGAAAAACTGTTTTTT,CASSSGTGGFLNEKLFF
TRBJ1-2,.,TRBV20-1,TRBD1,TGCAGTCCCGGGACAGAATATGGCTACACCTTC,CSPGTEYGYTF
TRBJ2-5,once,TRBV14,TRBD1,TGTGCCAGCAGCCAAGAAACTTCTGAAAAACTTGGACAGGGGGCTGGAGAGACCCAGTACTTC,CASSQETSEKLGQGAGETQYF
TRBJ2-2,.,TRBV27,TRBD1,TGTGCCAGCAGTTTATTTGGGACAGGGACCGGGGAGCTGTTTTTT,CASSLFGTGTGELFF
TRBJ2-2,.,TRBV7-9,TRBD1,TGTTCCAGCAGCGACCGGGACAGGGGGACCGGGGAGCTGTTTTTT,CSSSDRDRGTGELFF
TRBJ1-2,.,TRBV6-5,.,TGTGCCAGCAGTTACAGGGGCCCAAGGGGCTATGGCTACACCTTC,CASSYRGPRGYGYTF
TRBJ2-3,.,TRBV5-1,TRBD1,TGCGCCAGCACCCCGGGACAGAGCACAGATACGCAGTATTTT,CASTPGQSTDTQYF
TRBJ2-7,.,TRBV5-8,TRBD1,TGTGCCAGCAGCTCCCGGGACAGGGATTACTACGAGCAGTACTTC,CASSSRDRDYYEQYF
TRBJ1-5,.,TRBV27,TRBD1,TGTGCCAGCAGCCTAACAGGGACAGGCAATCAGCCCCAGCATTTT,CASSLTGTGNQPQHF
TRBJ2-2,few,TRBV30,.,TGTGCCTGGAGGGGGAGGGGGACCAGCACCGGGGAGCTGTTTTTT,CAWRGRGTSTGELFF
TRBJ1-5,.,TRBV18,.,TGTGCCAGCTCATCCGACAGTTCTCAGCCCCAGCATTTT,CASSSDSSQPQHF
TRBJ2-1,.,TRBV19,TRBD2,TGTGCCAGTACCCCCACCCCGACTAGCGGGACCTACAATGAGCAGTTCTTC,CASTPTPTSGTYNEQFF
TRBJ2-1,.,TRBV27,.,TGTGCCAGCAGTTCTGCTTGGAGCTCCTACAATGAGCAGTTCTTC,CASSSAWSSYNEQFF